This entry describes one T cell receptor (beta chain). Its antigen specificity is not known. Base quality data are lacking; no much larger clone is found one base away. V is reduced by 3 bases and J by 5 bases, leaving a spacing of 10 bases between them. CDR3 length: 13 amino acids, cysteine to phenylalanine. Kept here is only the CDR3 DNA, which spans 39 bases and is read in frame from base 1. CDR1 is given as MNHEY and CDR2 as SMNVEV, both from the germline V gene (reference sequence). The data stem from a study of regulatory T cells in long-lasting Graves disease (dated by TCRdb to 2020 to 2022). In terms of the full investigation: To count as having persistent Graves' disease, a patient had to have received antithyroid drug treatment for over 5 years with TSH receptor autoantibodies remaining persistently positive. This study used TCR sequencing and RNA sequencing of peripheral blood to compare persistent Graves' disease patients against newly diagnosed Graves' disease patients. The study took place in China and was registered as a clinical trial. A total of some 35 samples underwent TCR sequencing, from about 13 patients with persistent Graves' disease and around 20 patients with newly diagnosed Graves' disease. Persistent Graves' disease patients in the clinical cohort had taken antithyroid drugs for approximately 9.5 years on average.

General study outcomes and caveats: A larger number of public clonotypes was shared among persistent patients (about 2,700) than among newly diagnosed patients (around 970). The small sample size was acknowledged by the authors as a limitation that may reduce accuracy. TRBV28, TRBJ1-2 and TRBJ2-5 were preferentially used in persistent disease, while TRBV20-1 and TRBJ2-1 were favored in newly diagnosed disease. Sequencing and analysis were limited to the TCR beta chain. Compared with newly diagnosed patients, patients with persistent Graves' disease had lower TCR Shannon entropy and fewer highly expanded clones, which suggests clonal expansion. Because the primary lesion, thyroid tissue, could not be accessed, the study looked at peripheral blood alone.

Library generation was performed with multiplex PCR. Instrument on record: Illumina HiSeq 4000. To build TCR beta libraries, CDR3 regions were amplified by Arm-PCR using iRepertoire HTBI primers. Gel purification was performed on PCR products prior to sequencing. On the study's bioinformatics: Gene usage analysis of CDR3 amino acid clonotypes used the 62 TRBV and 12 to 15 TRBJ segments found across samples. Filtered high-quality paired reads were merged into contigs using COPE and FqMerger. BLAST was used to align contigs to IMGT TRBV, TRBD and TRBJ reference genes, and CDR3 was defined according to IMGT. Any clonotype with a frequency above 0.1% was counted as a highly expanded clone. Shannon entropy was used to measure repertoire diversity, and the Gini coefficient was used to measure V-J evenness. Public clonotypes were defined as clonotypes shared by more than one individual. Using fastp at Q25 and MiXCR, TCRdb reprocessed the public reads and kept productive beta chains. Every entry covers one CDR3 protein and lists the most common genes and DNA from its rows. Here the V and J calls rest on TCRdb's processing, not on the authors' analysis. The sample records about 660,000 distinct CDR3 sequences, approximately 31% of which are singletons. Roughly 46% of the sample comes from the top ten.

The time point label for this specimen denotes: persistent/refractory GD, antithyroid drugs over 5 years with positive TRAb. For both TCR sequencing and RNA sequencing, RNA was extracted from PBMCs using TRIzol. The diagnosis of Graves' disease followed American Thyroid Association guidelines. Patients were recruited from an endocrinology department in Xi'an, China. From each patient, around 9.3 milliliters of peripheral blood was collected into an EDTA anticoagulant tube. Ficoll Paque Plus density gradient separation was used to isolate PBMCs, and no further T cell sorting was performed. An Agilent 2100 Bioanalyzer and agarose gel were used to assess RNA quality, and a NanoDrop 2000 was used to measure RNA concentration.

The origin of this receptor is a female donor with Graves disease. Sequenced material: peripheral blood mononuclear cells (PBMCs), taken when the disease was refractory, from a patient treated with antithyroid drugs. The chain is encoded by TRBV27 joined to TRBJ1-2; TRBD1 is possibly the D segment (5 matching bases). The CDR3 protein sequence reads: CASSFDPGYGYTF. The nucleotides read TGTGCCAGCAGTTTCGATCCAGGGTATGGCTACACCTTC.